Included here is one TCR beta chain sequence, with context. Its antigen target is currently unknown. The sample holds no much larger clone one base away, and base qualities are not on file. Based on the germline V gene (reference sequence), the CDR1 and CDR2 sequences are SEHNR and FQNEAQ. Trimming takes 4 bases from V and 1 base from J, and the germline ends sit 11 bases apart. Including the terminal cysteine and phenylalanine, the CDR3 comprises 15 residues. Only the CDR3 part of the read is kept: 45 bases, read in frame from the first base. Libraries were built with PCR. TCRdb shows the sequencer as Illumina HiSeq 2500. TCR libraries were prepared with molecular barcoding, using unique molecular identifiers to normalize TCRbeta repertoire quantification. Using fastp trimming at Q25 and MiXCR clonotype assembly, TCRdb reanalyzed the public sequencing data and kept in-frame beta chains. Each CDR3 protein appears once, grouped with its most common genes and DNA. Present in this sample are 350,000 to 400,000 distinct CDR3 sequences, just over 20% of which were seen just once. Of the sample, 3% to 4.5% is held by the ten largest clones.

This entry belongs to a study of T-cell reconstitution after alpha-beta-depleted transplantation in children (TCRdb year 2016). For context, the study as a whole: Using TCR repertoire profiling, the study followed T-cell immune reconstitution in a quantitative way in children after TCRalphabeta/CD19-depleted allogeneic hematopoietic cell transplantation.

The chain is made from TRBV7-9 and TRBJ1-5, with no confident D gene call. This clonotype originated in a human donor who donated a stem cell graft to a child with acute myeloid leukemia. The starting material was PBMCs from the stem cell graft donor, obtained from the stem cell graft. The DNA sequence is TGTGCCAGCAGCTCGGAAGGGAGGAGCAATCAGCCCCAGCATTTT. Its protein is CASSSEGRSNQPQHF.